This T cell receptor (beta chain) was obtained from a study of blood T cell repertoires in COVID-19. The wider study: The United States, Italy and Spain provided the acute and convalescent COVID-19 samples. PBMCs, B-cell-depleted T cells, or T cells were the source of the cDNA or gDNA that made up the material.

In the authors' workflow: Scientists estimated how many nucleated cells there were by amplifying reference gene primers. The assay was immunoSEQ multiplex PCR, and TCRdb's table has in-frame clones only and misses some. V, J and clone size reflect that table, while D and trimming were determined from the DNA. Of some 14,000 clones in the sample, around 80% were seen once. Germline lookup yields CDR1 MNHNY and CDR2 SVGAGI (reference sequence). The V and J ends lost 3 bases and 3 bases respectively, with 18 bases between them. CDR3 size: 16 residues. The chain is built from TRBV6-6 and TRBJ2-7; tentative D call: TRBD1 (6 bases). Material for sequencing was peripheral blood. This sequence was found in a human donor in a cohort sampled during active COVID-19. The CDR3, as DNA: TGTGCCAGCAGTTATCACGCCGGGACATTGGGCTACGAGCAGTACTTC. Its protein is CASSYHAGTLGYEQYF.